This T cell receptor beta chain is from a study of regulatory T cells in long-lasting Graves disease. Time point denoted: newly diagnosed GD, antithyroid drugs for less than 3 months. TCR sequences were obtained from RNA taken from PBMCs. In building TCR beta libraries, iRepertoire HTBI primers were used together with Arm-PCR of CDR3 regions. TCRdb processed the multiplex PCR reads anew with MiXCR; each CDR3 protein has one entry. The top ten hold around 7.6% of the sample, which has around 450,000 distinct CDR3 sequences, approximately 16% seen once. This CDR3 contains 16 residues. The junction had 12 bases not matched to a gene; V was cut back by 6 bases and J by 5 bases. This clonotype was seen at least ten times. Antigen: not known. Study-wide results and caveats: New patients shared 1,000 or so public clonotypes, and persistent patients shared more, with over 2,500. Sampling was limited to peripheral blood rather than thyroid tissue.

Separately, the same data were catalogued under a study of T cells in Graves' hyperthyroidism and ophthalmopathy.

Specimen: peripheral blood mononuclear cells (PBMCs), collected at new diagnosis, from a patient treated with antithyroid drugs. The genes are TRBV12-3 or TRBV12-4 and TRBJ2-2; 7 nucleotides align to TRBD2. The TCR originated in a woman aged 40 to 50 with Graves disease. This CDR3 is CASSISGWGGTGELFF. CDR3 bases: TGTGCCAGCAGCATAAGCGGGTGGGGGGGGACCGGGGAGCTGTTTTTT.